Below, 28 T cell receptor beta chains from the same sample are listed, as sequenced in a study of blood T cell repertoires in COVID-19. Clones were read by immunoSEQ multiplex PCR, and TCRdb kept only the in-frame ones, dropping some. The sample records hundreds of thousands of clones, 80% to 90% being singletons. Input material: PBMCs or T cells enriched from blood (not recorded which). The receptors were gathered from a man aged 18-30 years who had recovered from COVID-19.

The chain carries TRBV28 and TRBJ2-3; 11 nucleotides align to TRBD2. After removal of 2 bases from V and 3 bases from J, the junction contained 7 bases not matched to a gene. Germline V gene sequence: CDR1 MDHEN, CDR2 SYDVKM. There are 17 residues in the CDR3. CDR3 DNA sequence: TGTGCCAGCAGTTTACTAATGACTAGCGGGAAGACAGATACGCAGTATTTT. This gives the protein CASSLLMTSGKTDTQYF.

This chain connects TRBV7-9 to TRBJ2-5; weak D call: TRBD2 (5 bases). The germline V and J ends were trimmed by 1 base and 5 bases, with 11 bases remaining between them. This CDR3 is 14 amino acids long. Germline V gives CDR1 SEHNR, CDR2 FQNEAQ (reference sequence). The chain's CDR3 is CASSLVGSEETQYF. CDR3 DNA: TGTGCCAGCAGCTTAGTGGGTAGCGAGGAGACCCAGTACTTC.

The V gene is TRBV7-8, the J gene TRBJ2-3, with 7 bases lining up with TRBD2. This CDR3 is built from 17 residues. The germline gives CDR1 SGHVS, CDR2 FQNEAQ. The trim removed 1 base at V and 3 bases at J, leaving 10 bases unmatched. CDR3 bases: TGTGCCAGCAGCTTAGGCCCGAAGCGGGGTCTTACAGATACGCAGTATTTT. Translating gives CASSLGPKRGLTDTQYF.

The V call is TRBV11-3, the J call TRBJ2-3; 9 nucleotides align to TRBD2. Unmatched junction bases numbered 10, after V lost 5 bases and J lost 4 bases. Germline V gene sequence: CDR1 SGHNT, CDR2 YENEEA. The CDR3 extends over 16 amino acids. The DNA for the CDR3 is TGTGCCAGCAGCGAACGTAGCGGGAGTATGGCAGATACGCAGTATTTT. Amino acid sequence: CASSERSGSMADTQYF. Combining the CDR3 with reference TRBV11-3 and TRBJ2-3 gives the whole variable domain EAGVVQSPRYKIIEKKQPVAFWCNPISGHNTLYWYLQNLGQGPELLIRYENEEAVDDSQLPKDRFSAERLKGVDSTLKIQPAELGDSAVYLCASSERSGSMADTQYFGPGTRLTVL.

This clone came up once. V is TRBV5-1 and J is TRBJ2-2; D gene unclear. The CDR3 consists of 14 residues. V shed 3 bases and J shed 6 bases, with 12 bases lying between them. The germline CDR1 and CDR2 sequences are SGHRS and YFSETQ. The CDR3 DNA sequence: TGCGCCAGCAGCTCCATATCAGTCCCCGGGGAGCTGTTTTTT. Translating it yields CASSSISVPGELFF. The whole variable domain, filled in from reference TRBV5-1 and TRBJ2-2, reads KAGVTQTPRYLIKTRGQQVTLSCSPISGHRSVSWYQQTPGQGLQFLFEYFSETQRNKGNFPGRFSGRQFSNSRSEMNVSTLELGDSALYLCASSSISVPGELFFGEGSRLTVL.

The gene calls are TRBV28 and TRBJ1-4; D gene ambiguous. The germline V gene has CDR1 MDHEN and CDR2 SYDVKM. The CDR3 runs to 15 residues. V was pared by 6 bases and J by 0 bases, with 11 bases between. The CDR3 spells CASSPLQSTNEKLFF. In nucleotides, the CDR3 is TGTGCCAGCAGCCCCTTGCAGTCAACTAATGAAAAACTGTTTTTT.

The CDR3 region is CASSVMGGRTYTDTQYF. Here the CDR3 DNA reads TGTGCCAGCAGTGTCATGGGTGGCAGGACTTACACAGATACGCAGTATTTT. This chain connects TRBV6-1 to TRBJ2-3, with D perhaps TRBD2 (5 bases). This CDR3 comprises 17 residues. The V and J ends lost 4 bases and 2 bases respectively, with 19 bases between them. CDR1 is MNHNS and CDR2 is SASEGT in the germline V gene.

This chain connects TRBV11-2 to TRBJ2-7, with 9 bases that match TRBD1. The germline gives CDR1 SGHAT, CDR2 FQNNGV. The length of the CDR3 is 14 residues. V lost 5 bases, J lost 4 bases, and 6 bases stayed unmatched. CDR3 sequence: CASSVDRGPYEQYF. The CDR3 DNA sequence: TGTGCCAGCAGCGTGGACAGGGGCCCTTACGAGCAGTACTTC.

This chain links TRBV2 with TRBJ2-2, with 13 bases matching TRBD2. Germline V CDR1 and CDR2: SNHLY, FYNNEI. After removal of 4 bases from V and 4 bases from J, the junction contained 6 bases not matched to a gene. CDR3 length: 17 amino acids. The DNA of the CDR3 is TGTGCCAGCAGTGCCGTTGGACTAGCGGGAGCCACCGGGGAGCTGTTTTTT. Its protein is CASSAVGLAGATGELFF.

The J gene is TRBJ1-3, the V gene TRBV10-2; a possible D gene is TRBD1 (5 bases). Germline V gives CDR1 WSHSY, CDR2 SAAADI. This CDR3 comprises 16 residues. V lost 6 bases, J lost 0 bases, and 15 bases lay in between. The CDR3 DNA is TGCGCCAGCAGATGTGAACAGGCACCCTCTGGAAACACCATATATTTT. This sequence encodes CASRCEQAPSGNTIYF.

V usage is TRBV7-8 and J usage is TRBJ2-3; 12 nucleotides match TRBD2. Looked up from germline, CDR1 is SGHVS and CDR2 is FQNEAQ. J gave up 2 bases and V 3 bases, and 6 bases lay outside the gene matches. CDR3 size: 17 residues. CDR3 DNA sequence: TGTGCCAGCAGCTTCGGACTAGCGGGGCAAAACACAGATACGCAGTATTTT. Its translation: CASSFGLAGQNTDTQYF.

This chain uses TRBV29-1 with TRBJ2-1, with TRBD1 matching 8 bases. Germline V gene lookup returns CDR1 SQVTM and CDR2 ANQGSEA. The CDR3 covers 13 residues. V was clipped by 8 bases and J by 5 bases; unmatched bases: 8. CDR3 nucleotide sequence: TGCAGCTCCTCAGGGGGCTCGAACAATGAGCAGTTCTTC. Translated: CSSSGGSNNEQFF.

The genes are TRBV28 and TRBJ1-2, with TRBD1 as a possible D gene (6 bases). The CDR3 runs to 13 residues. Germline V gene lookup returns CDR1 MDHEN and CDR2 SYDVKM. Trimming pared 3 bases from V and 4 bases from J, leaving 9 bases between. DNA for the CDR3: TGTGCCAGCAGTTTGAGAGGGGGCTATGGCTACACCTTC. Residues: CASSLRGGYGYTF.

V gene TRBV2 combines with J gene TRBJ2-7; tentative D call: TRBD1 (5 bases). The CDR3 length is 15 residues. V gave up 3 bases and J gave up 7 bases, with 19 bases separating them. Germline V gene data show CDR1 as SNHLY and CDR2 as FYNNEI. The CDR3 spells CASSDSRAYSGEQYF. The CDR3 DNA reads TGTGCCAGCAGTGACAGCAGGGCCTATTCCGGGGAGCAGTACTTC.

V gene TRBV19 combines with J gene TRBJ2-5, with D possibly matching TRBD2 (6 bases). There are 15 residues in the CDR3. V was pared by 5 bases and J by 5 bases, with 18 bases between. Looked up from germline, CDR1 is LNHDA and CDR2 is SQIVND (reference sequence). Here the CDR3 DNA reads TGTGCCAGTAGTTCCCCGGAGGGAGAATCCGAGACCCAGTACTTC. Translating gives CASSSPEGESETQYF.

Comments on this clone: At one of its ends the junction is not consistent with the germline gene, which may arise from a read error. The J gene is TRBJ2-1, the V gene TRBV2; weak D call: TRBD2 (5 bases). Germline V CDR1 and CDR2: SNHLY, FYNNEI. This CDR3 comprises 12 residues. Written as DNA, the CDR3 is TGTGCCAGCAGTGAAGTCGGGGTCCCCATCCTCTTC. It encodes CASSEVGVPILF.

CDR3 coding DNA: TGTGCCAGCAGCTTGGAGCTAGCGGGAGGGGCCTACGAGCAGTACTTC. This encodes CASSLELAGGAYEQYF. V gene TRBV5-5 combines with J gene TRBJ2-7, with 12 bases that match TRBD2. The CDR3 totals 16 residues. Germline CDR1 SGHKS, CDR2 YYEKEE (reference sequence). V dropped 0 bases and J dropped 2; count of bases not matched to a gene: 3.

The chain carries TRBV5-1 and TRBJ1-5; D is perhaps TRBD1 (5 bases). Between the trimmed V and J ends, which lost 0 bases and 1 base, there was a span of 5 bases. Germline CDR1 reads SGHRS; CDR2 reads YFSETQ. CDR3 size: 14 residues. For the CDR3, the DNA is TGCGCCAGCAGCTTGGAGGGGAGCAATCAGCCCCAGCATTTT. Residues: CASSLEGSNQPQHF.

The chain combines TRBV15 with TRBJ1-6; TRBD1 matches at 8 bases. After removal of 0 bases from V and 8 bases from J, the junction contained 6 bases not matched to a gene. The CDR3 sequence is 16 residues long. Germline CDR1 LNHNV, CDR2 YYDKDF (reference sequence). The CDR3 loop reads CATSRDPRGLDSPLHF. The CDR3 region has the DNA TGTGCCACCAGCAGAGATCCCAGGGGGCTGGATTCACCCCTCCACTTT.

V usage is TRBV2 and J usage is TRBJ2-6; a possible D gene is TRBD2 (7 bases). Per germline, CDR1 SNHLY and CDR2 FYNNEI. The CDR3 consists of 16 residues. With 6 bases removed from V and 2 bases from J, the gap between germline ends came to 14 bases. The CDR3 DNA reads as TGTGCCAGCAGCATAAGGGGGGGAGCTGGGGCCAACGTCCTGACTTTC. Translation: CASSIRGGAGANVLTF.

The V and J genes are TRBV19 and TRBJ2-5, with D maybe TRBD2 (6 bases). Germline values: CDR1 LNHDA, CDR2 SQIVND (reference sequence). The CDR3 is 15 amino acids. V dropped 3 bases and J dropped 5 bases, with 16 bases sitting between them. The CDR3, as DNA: TGTGCCAGTAGTATGGAGGAGGGGATGGGGGAGACCCAGTACTTC. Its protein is CASSMEEGMGETQYF.

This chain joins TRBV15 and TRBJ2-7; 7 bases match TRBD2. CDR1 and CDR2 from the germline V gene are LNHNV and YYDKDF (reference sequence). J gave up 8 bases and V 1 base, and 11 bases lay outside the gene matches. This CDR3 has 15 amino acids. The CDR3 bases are TGTGCCACCAGCAGAGGGGGGGGAGGGCCCGCCAAGCAGTACTTC. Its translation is CATSRGGGGPAKQYF.

The CDR3 sequence is CASSQGPLVMARETQYF. The CDR3 DNA sequence: TGTGCCAGCAGCCAAGGACCACTAGTTATGGCTCGAGAGACCCAGTACTTC. The chain links TRBV3-1 (or the pseudogene TRBV3-2) to TRBJ2-5; D might be TRBD2 (5 bases). The germline V gene has CDR1 LGHDT and CDR2 YNNKEL (reference sequence). Deletions cut 1 base from V and 4 bases from J, with 19 bases between. This CDR3 comprises 17 residues.

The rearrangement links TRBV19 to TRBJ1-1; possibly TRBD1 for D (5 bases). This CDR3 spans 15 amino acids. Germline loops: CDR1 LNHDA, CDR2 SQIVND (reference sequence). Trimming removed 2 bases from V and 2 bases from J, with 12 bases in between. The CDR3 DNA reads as TGTGCCAGTAGTATATTTTCAGGGTACAACACTGAAGCTTTCTTT. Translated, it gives CASSIFSGYNTEAFF.

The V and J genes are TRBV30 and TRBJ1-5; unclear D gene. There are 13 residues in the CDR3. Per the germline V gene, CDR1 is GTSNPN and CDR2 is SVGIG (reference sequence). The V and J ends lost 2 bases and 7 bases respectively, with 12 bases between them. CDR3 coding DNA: TGTGCCTGGAGTTCGAGGAGTAAGCAGCCCCAGCATTTT. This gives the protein CAWSSRSKQPQHF.

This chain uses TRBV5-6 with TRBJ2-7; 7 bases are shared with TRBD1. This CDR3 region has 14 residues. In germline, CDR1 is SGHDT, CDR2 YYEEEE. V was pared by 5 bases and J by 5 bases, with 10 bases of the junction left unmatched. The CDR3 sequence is CASSIDRVPHEQYF. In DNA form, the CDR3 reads TGTGCCAGCAGTATCGACAGGGTCCCCCACGAGCAGTACTTC.

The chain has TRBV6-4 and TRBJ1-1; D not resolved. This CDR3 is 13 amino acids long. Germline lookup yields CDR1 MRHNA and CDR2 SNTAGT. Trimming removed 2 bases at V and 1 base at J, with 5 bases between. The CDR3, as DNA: TGTGCCAGCAGTGACCTTTGGAACACTGAAGCTTTCTTT. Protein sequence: CASSDLWNTEAFF.

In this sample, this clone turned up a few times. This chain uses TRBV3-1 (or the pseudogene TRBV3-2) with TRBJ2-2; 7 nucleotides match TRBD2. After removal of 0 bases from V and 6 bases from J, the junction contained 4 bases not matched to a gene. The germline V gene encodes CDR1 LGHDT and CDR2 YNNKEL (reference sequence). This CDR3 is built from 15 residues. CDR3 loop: CASSQDGAGSGELFF. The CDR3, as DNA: TGTGCCAGCAGCCAAGATGGAGCGGGGTCCGGGGAGCTGTTTTTT.